This T cell receptor beta chain was profiled in a study of blood T cells in healthy people across ages. Findings and limits, study-wide: Compared with aged donors, long-lived donors showed fewer expanded clones, suggesting selection.

Per-sample yields of isolated PBMCs were at least 6.5 million. On this clonotype: Its antigen is still unknown.

A sample-barcoded 5' primer and a J-beta primer mix were used in a second PCR of about 6 to 12 cycles. Every cDNA molecule bore a tag from a template-switch adaptor containing 12 random nucleotides. TCRdb analysed the 5' RACE reads with MiXCR anew, one entry per CDR3 protein. Seen here are about 320,000 distinct CDR3 sequences, around 27% observed once, and the top ten hold over 25%. CDR3 length: 15 residues. V gave up 2 bases and J gave up 1 base, with 10 bases separating them. From germline, CDR1 is SGHTS and CDR2 YDEGEE. The specimen was blood. The chain joins TRBV5-8 to TRBJ2-4; no clear D. The TCR was taken from a woman between 70 and 85 years old in good health. CDR3 nucleotide sequence: TGTGCCAGCAGCTTTACCACGAGGGCCAAAAACATTCAGTACTTC. Translating it yields CASSFTTRAKNIQYF. Combining the CDR3 with reference TRBV5-8 and TRBJ2-4 gives the whole variable domain EAGVTQSPTHLIKTRGQQATLRCSPISGHTSVYWYQQALGLGLQFLLWYDEGEERNRGNFPPRFSGRQFPNYSSELNVNALELEDSALYLCASSFTTRAKNIQYFGAGTRLSVL.